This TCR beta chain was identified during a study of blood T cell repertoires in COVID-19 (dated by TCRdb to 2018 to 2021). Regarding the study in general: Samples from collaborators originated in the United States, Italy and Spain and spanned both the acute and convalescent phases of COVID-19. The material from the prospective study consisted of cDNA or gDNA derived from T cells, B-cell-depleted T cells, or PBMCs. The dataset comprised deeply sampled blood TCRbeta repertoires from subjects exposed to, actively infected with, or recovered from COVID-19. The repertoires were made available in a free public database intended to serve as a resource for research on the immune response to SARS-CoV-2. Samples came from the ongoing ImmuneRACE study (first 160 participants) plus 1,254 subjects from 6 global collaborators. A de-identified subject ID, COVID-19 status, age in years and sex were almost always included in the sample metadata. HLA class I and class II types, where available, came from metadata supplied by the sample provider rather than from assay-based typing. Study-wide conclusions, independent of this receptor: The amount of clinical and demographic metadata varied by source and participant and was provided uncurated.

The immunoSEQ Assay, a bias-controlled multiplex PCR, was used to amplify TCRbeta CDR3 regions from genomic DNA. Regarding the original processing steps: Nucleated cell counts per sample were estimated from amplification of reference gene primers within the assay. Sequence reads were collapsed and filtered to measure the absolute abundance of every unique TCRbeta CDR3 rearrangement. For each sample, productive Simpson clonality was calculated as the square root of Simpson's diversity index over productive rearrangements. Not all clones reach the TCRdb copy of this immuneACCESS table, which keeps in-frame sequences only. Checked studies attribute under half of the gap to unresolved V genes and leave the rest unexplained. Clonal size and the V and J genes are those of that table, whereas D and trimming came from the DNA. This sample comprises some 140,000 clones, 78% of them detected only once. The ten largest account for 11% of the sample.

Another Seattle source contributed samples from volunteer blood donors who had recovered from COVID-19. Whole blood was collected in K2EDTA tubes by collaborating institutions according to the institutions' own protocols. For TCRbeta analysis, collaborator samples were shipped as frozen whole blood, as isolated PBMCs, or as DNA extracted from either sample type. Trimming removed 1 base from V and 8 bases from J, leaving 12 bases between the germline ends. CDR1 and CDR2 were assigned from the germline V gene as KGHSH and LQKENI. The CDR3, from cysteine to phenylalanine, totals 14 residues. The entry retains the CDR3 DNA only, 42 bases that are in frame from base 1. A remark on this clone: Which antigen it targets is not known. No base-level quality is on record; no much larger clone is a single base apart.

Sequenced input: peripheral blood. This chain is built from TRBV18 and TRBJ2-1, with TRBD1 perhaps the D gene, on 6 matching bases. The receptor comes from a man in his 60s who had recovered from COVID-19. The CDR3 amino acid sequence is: CASSPRTGLYEQFF. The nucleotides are TGTGCCAGCTCACCACGAACAGGGTTATATGAGCAGTTCTTC.